The rows below give T cell receptor beta chains drawn from one sample of a study of post-analysis software for immune sequencing data. TCRdb re-derived calls from the PCR reads in MiXCR, one entry per CDR3 protein. This sample has around 400,000 distinct CDR3 sequences, with 30% to 45% found just once. The material sequenced was blood. All receptors come from a girl aged 5-17 years with multiple sclerosis. Both conserved end residues are part of each CDR3. The order of the fields is J gene, clone size, V gene, D gene, CDR3 protein, CDR3 DNA. D genes are given only for firm matches. A row's size may be missing; if present it is once, few, many or a size class.

TRBJ1-5 | few | TRBV6-2/TRBV6-3 | TRBD1 | CASSPQVRQGMKQPQHF | TGTGCCAGCAGCCCCCAGGTGAGACAGGGGATGAAGCAGCCCCAGCATTTT
TRBJ1-6 | . | TRBV6-6 | . | CASSYRARGGNSPLHF | TGTGCCAGCAGTTATCGGGCGAGGGGGGGAAATTCACCCCTCCACTTT
TRBJ1-6 | few | TRBV20-1 | . | CSARARDRSSYNSPLHF | TGCAGTGCTAGGGCAAGGGACCGAAGCTCCTATAATTCACCCCTCCACTTT
TRBJ2-1 | many | TRBV25-1 | TRBD2 | CASSDSGGYRYNEQFF | TGTGCCAGCAGTGATTCGGGGGGGTATCGGTACAATGAGCAGTTCTTC
TRBJ1-1 | few | TRBV5-1 | TRBD1 | CASGGQGNTEAFF | TGCGCCAGCGGAGGACAGGGGAACACTGAAGCTTTCTTT
TRBJ2-3 | . | TRBV19 | . | CASMGRISTDTQYF | TGTGCCAGTATGGGGCGGATTAGCACAGATACGCAGTATTTT
TRBJ2-5 | . | TRBV20-1 | TRBD2 | CSASTTSGGETQYF | TGCAGTGCTAGTACTACTAGCGGGGGGGAAACCCAGTACTTC
TRBJ2-7 | few | TRBV12-3/TRBV12-4 | . | CASSFTGTRVHEQYF | TGTGCCAGCAGTTTTACAGGCACCAGAGTCCACGAGCAGTACTTC
TRBJ2-3 | . | TRBV13 | TRBD1 | CASSSLTGGTDTQYF | TGTGCCAGCAGCTCCCTGACAGGGGGGACAGATACGCAGTATTTT
TRBJ1-1 | . | TRBV18 | . | CASSRAGGFGNEAFF | TGTGCCAGCTCACGGGCAGGTGGGTTTGGGAATGAAGCTTTCTTT
TRBJ2-1 | . | TRBV5-5 | . | CASSWGIKGKDYNEQFF | TGTGCCAGCAGCTGGGGTATTAAGGGGAAGGACTACAATGAGCAGTTCTTC
TRBJ2-7 | few | TRBV27 | . | CASSLKGGGLSYEQYF | TGTGCCAGCAGTTTAAAGGGCGGGGGCCTCTCCTACGAGCAGTACTTC
TRBJ2-1 | . | TRBV6-2/TRBV6-3 | TRBD1 | CASSLPTFQDRGYNEQFF | TGTGCCAGCAGCCTTCCGACCTTTCAGGACAGGGGGTACAATGAGCAGTTCTTC
TRBJ2-3 | . | TRBV29-1 | TRBD1 | CSVTGGKGTDTQYF | TGCAGCGTCACAGGGGGGAAGGGGACAGATACGCAGTATTTT
TRBJ1-4 | . | TRBV6-1 | . | CASSQQGGTNEKLFF | TGTGCCAGCAGCCAGCAGGGTGGCACTAATGAAAAACTGTTTTTT
TRBJ2-7 | . | TRBV11-2 | . | CTSSSGQRGYEQYF | TGTACCAGCAGCTCGGGCCAAAGAGGGTACGAGCAGTACTTC
TRBJ1-2 | . | TRBV12-3/TRBV12-4 | . | CASSLRAVSGYTF | TGTGCCAGCAGTTTAAGGGCAGTGTCTGGCTACACCTTC
TRBJ2-3 | few | TRBV7-3 | TRBD2 | CASSSTSGGAADTQYF | TGTGCCAGCAGCTCTACTAGCGGGGGGGCCGCAGATACGCAGTATTTT
TRBJ2-3 | . | TRBV5-1 | . | CASSLEGKRADTQYF | TGCGCCAGCAGCTTGGAGGGGAAGAGGGCAGATACGCAGTATTTT
TRBJ1-2 | . | TRBV20-1 | . | CSARFPPPTEEGYGYTF | TGCAGTGCTAGATTCCCCCCCCCCACAGAAGAGGGGTATGGCTACACCTTC
TRBJ2-5 | once | TRBV5-1 | . | CASSLDRTEVETQYF | TGCGCCAGCAGCTTGGACAGGACCGAAGTAGAGACCCAGTACTTC
TRBJ1-2 | few | TRBV4-2 | . | CASSQDSRTYGYTF | TGTGCCAGCAGCCAAGATTCACGGACCTATGGCTACACCTTC
TRBJ2-7 | . | TRBV24-1 | . | CATSDPTGRDYEQYF | TGTGCCACCAGTGATCCCACGGGTAGGGACTACGAGCAGTACTTC
TRBJ1-4 | . | TRBV3-1 | . | CASSHGGEKLFF | TGTGCCAGCAGCCATGGAGGGGAAAAACTGTTTTTT
TRBJ2-7 | . | TRBV27 | . | CAGSLSGGTPYEQYF | TGTGCCGGCAGTTTATCGGGCGGGACCCCCTACGAGCAGTACTTC
TRBJ2-7 | many | TRBV12-3/TRBV12-4 | . | CASRTGIAGEQYF | TGTGCCAGCCGAACAGGGATCGCGGGCGAGCAGTACTTC
TRBJ2-5 | . | TRBV7-2 | TRBD2 | CASAPLTGGPPETQYF | TGTGCCAGCGCCCCTCTGACGGGGGGGCCGCCAGAGACCCAGTACTTC
TRBJ2-3 | few | TRBV7-2 | . | CASSLALQGSTDTQYF | TGTGCCAGCAGCTTAGCGTTGCAGGGGAGCACAGATACGCAGTATTTT
TRBJ1-2 | few | TRBV12-3/TRBV12-4 | . | CASSLISGRANYGYTF | TGTGCCAGCAGTTTGATCTCTGGACGGGCTAACTATGGCTACACCTTC
TRBJ2-1 | . | TRBV24-1 | TRBD1 | CATSDSTGGNEQFF | TGTGCCACCAGTGATTCGACAGGGGGCAATGAGCAGTTCTTC
TRBJ2-5 | . | TRBV12-3/TRBV12-4 | TRBD2 | CASSQTSGGGRETQYF | TGTGCCAGCAGTCAGACTAGCGGGGGAGGACGCGAGACCCAGTACTTC